The 9 T cell receptor beta chains reported below all come from one sample, sequenced in a study of blood T cell repertoires in COVID-19. Assay: immunoSEQ multiplex PCR; the TCRdb copy retains only in-frame clones and omits some. The sample yields some 120,000 clones, approximately 89% seen once. Sample: peripheral blood. The receptors were sampled from a human donor in a cohort sampled during active COVID-19.

The CDR3 coding sequence is TGTGCCAGCAGAAAACAGAGCGGGGGGGCAGCAGATACGCAGTATTTT. Encoded protein: CASRKQSGGAADTQYF. V and J are TRBV5-4 and TRBJ2-3; 10 bases map to TRBD2. The CDR3 runs 16 residues. Unmatched junction bases numbered 10, after V lost 5 bases and J lost 4 bases. The germline V gene encodes CDR1 SGHNT and CDR2 YYREEE (reference sequence).

This chain uses TRBV7-9 with TRBJ2-3, with 11 bases that match TRBD2. The germline gives CDR1 SEHNR, CDR2 FQNEAQ (reference sequence). There are 17 residues in the CDR3. J lost 2 bases, V lost 3 bases, and 7 bases had no gene match. CDR3 DNA: TGTGCCAGCAGCTTTTCTAGCGGGAGGCCGTCCACAGATACGCAGTATTTT. It codes for CASSFSSGRPSTDTQYF.

The V and J genes are TRBV3-1 (or the pseudogene TRBV3-2) and TRBJ2-5; D unclear. Germline V gives CDR1 LGHDT, CDR2 YNNKEL (reference sequence). V was pared by 8 bases and J by 4 bases, with 8 bases between. The CDR3 length is 11 residues. CDR3 amino acids: CASSYGETQYF. CDR3 DNA sequence: TGTGCCAGCTCCTACGGAGAGACCCAGTACTTC.

V and J are TRBV5-1 and TRBJ1-4, with unresolved D. CDR3 size: 13 residues. The ends were cut back, 5 bases at V and 3 bases at J, with 8 bases in the middle. The germline V gene encodes CDR1 SGHRS and CDR2 YFSETQ. The CDR3 protein is CASSDAANEKLFF. The CDR3 bases are TGCGCCAGCAGTGACGCGGCTAATGAAAAACTGTTTTTT.

This clone was counted a single time. The chain uses TRBV14 and TRBJ1-2; no definite D call. This CDR3 has 13 residues. V lost 4 bases and J lost 2, with 8 bases in between. The germline gives CDR1 SGHDN, CDR2 FVKESK. The CDR3 loop reads CASSLGSNYGYTF. The CDR3 bases are TGTGCCAGCAGCCTGGGCAGCAACTATGGCTACACCTTC.

This sequence joins TRBV11-2 and TRBJ2-4; D call uncertain. The CDR3 runs to 12 residues. CDR1 is SGHAT, CDR2 FQNNGV, per germline. Trimming took 5 bases from V and 6 from J, leaving 8 bases between them. CDR3 protein: CASSEAPNIQYF. The DNA of the CDR3 is TGTGCCAGCAGCGAGGCGCCAAACATTCAGTACTTC. Full variable domain (remainder filled in from reference TRBV11-2 and TRBJ2-4): EAGVAQSPRYKIIEKRQSVAFWCNPISGHATLYWYQQILGQGPKLLIQFQNNGVVDDSQLPKDRFSAERLKGVDSTLKIQPAKLEDSAVYLCASSEAPNIQYFGAGTRLSVL.

A few counts support this clone. The chain is built from TRBV7-6 and TRBJ2-1; 8 positions match TRBD2. The germline V gene encodes CDR1 SGHVS and CDR2 FNYEAQ. The CDR3 sequence is 14 residues long. V was pared by 5 bases and J by 7 bases, with 7 bases of the junction left unmatched. The CDR3 sequence is CASSASGTSNEQFF. CDR3 DNA: TGTGCCAGCAGCGCTTCCGGGACTAGTAATGAGCAGTTCTTC.

The gene calls are TRBV7-8 and TRBJ2-3; 11 bases fit TRBD2. This CDR3 is 18 amino acids long. CDR1 and CDR2 from the germline V gene are SGHVS and FQNEAQ. Unmatched junction bases numbered 12, after V lost 5 bases and J lost 2 bases. CDR3 residues: CASSPAGLAGLFTDTQYF. The CDR3 bases are TGTGCCAGCAGCCCGGCTGGACTAGCGGGCCTTTTCACAGATACGCAGTATTTT.

J is TRBJ2-2 and V is TRBV7-9; 7 bases align to TRBD2. Germline CDR1 and CDR2: SEHNR and FQNEAQ (reference sequence). V was clipped by 5 bases and J by 4 bases; unmatched bases: 4. This CDR3 contains 14 residues. CDR3 bases: TGTGCCAGCAGCGGAGCGGGGCCCACCGGGGAGCTGTTTTTT. Protein: CASSGAGPTGELFF.